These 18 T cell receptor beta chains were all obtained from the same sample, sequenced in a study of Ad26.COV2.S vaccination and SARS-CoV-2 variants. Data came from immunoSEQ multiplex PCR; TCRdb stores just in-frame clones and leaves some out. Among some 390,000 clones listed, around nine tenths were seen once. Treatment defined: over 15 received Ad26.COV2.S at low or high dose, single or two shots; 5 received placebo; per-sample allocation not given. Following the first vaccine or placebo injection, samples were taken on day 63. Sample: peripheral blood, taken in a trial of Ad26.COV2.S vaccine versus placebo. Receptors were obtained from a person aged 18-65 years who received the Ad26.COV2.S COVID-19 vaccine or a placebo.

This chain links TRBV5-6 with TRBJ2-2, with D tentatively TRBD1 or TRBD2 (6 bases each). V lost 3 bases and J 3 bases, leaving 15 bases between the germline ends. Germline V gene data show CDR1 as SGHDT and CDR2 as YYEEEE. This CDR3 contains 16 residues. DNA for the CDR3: TGTGCCAGCAGCTCCGGTGGGGGGCCGGACACCGGGGAGCTGTTTTTT. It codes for CASSSGGGPDTGELFF.

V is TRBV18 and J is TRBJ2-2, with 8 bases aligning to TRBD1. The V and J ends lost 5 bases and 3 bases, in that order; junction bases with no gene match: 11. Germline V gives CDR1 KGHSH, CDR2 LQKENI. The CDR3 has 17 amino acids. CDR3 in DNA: TGTGCCAGCTCAAACATACCAGGGGGCGCGTACACCGGGGAGCTGTTTTTT. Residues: CASSNIPGGAYTGELFF.

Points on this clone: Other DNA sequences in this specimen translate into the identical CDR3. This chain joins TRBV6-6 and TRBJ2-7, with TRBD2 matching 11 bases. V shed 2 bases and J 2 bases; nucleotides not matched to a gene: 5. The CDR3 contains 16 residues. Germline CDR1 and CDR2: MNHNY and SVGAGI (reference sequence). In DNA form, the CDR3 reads TGTGCCAGCAGTTACCCACCTAGCGGGGGGACCTACGAGCAGTACTTC. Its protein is CASSYPPSGGTYEQYF.

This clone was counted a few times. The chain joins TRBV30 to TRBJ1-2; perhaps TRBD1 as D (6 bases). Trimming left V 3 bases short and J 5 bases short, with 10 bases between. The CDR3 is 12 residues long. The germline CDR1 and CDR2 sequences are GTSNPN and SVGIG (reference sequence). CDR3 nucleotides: TGTGCCTGGAGCGGACAGCAGTATGGCTACACCTTC. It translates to CAWSGQQYGYTF.

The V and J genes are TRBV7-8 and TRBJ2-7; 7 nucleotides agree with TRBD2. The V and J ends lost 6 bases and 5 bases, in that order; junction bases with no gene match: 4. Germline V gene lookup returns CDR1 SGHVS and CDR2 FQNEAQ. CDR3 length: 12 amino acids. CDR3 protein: CASRTLADEQYF. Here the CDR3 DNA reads TGTGCCAGCAGAACTCTAGCGGACGAGCAGTACTTC.

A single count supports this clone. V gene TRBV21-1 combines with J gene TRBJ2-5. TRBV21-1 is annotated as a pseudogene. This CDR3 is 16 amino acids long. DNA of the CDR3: TGTGCCAGCAGCAAAGTAGGATCCATCACACAAGAGACCCAGTACTTC. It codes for CASSKVGSITQETQYF.

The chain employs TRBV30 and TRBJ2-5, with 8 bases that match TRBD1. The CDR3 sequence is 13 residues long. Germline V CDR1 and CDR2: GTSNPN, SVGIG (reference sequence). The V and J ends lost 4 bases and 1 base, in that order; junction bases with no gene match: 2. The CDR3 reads CAWIGQGQETQYF. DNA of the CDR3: TGTGCCTGGATTGGACAGGGCCAAGAGACCCAGTACTTC.

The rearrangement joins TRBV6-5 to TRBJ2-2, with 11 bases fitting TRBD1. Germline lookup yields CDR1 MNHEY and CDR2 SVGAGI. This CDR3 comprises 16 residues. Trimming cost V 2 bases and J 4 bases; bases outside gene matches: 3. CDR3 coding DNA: TGTGCCAGCAGTTACAGGGGGACAGGGGGCACCGGGGAGCTGTTTTTT. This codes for CASSYRGTGGTGELFF.

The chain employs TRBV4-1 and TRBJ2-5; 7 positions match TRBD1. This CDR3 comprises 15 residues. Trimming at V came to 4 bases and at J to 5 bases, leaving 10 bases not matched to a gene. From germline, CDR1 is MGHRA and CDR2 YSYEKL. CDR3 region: CASSPQSRDSETQYF. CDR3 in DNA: TGCGCCAGCAGCCCCCAGAGCAGGGACAGTGAGACCCAGTACTTC.

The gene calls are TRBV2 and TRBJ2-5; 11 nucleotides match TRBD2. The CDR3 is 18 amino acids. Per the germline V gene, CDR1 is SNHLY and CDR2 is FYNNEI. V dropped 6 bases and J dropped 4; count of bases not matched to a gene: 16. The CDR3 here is CASSSGTSGKFIGETQYF. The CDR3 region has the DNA TGTGCCAGCAGCTCCGGGACTAGCGGTAAATTCATAGGAGAGACCCAGTACTTC.

The CDR3 here is CASSFRGYSNQPQHF. The CDR3 bases are TGTGCCAGCAGCTTCAGGGGCTATAGCAATCAGCCCCAGCATTTT. This chain links TRBV5-6 with TRBJ1-5; D might be TRBD1 (6 bases). The CDR3 consists of 15 residues. CDR1 SGHDT and CDR2 YYEEEE come from the germline V gene. Trimming took 2 bases from V and 0 from J, leaving 9 bases between them.

The CDR3 here is CASSAAAVREAFF. CDR3 in DNA: TGTGCCAGCAGTGCAGCCGCTGTACGTGAAGCTTTCTTT. The genes are TRBV2 and TRBJ1-1; D unclear. Germline-derived CDR1 and CDR2 are SNHLY and FYNNEI. The V gene lost 4 bases and the J gene lost 7 bases, with 13 bases spanning the gap. CDR3 size: 13 residues.

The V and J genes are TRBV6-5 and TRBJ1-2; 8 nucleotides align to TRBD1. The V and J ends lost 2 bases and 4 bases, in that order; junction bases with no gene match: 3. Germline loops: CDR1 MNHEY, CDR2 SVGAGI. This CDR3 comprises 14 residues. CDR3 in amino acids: CASSYSQGAYGYTF. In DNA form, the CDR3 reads TGTGCCAGCAGTTACAGTCAGGGGGCCTATGGCTACACCTTC.

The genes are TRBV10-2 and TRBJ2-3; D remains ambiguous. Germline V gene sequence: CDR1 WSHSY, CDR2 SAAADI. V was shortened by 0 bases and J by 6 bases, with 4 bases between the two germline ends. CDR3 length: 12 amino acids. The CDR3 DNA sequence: TGCGCCAGCAGTGAGTCTGGGGATACGCAGTATTTT. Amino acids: CASSESGDTQYF.

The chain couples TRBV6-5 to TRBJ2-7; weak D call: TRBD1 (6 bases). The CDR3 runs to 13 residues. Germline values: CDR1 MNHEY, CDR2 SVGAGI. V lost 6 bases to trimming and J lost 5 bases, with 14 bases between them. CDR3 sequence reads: CASRVQGSNEQYF. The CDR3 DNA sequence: TGTGCCAGCAGGGTACAGGGATCCAACGAGCAGTACTTC.

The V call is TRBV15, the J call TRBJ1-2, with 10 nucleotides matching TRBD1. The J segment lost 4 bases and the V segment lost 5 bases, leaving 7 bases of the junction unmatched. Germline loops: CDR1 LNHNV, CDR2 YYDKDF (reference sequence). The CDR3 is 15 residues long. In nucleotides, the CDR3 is TGTGCCACCAGCCGCTCGACAGGGGGCTTCTATGGCTACACCTTC. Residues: CATSRSTGGFYGYTF.

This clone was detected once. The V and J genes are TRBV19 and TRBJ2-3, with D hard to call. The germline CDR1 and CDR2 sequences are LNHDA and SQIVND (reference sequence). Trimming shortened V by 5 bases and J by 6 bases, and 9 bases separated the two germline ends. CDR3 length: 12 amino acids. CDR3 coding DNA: TGTGCCAGTAGTCCCAGCATGGATACGCAGTATTTT. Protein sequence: CASSPSMDTQYF.

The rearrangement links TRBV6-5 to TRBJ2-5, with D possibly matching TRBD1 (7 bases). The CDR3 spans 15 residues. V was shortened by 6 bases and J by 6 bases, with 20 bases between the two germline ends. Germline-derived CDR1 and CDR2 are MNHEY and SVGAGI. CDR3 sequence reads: CASSPTGTAWKTQYF. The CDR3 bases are TGTGCCAGCAGCCCGACAGGGACTGCCTGGAAGACCCAGTACTTC.